This TCR beta chain was recovered during a study of PD-L1 blockade in urothelial cancer. As to time point: pretreatment peripheral blood. Points from the study as a whole: More expansion of tumor-associated blood clones, seen at 3 weeks, marked durable-benefit patients.

Notes on this clone: As yet, its antigen is unknown.

Data came from immunoSEQ multiplex PCR; TCRdb stores just in-frame clones and leaves some out. The profile shows some 52,000 clones, around 72% of them singletons. The trim removed 4 bases at V and 2 bases at J, leaving 4 bases unmatched. This CDR3 spans 15 amino acids. Germline V gene lookup returns CDR1 SNHLY and CDR2 FYNNEI. Sequenced here: PBMCs, sampled around atezolizumab (anti-PD-L1) treatment. This TCR was sampled from a man between 65 and 79 years old with urothelial cancer. The chain links TRBV2 to TRBJ2-5, with 10 bases aligning to TRBD2. CDR3 region: CASSGASGGQETQYF. For the CDR3, the DNA is TGTGCCAGCAGTGGGGCTAGCGGGGGTCAAGAGACCCAGTACTTC.